This TCR beta chain was profiled in a study of blood T cell repertoires in COVID-19. Turning to this clone: The CDR3 does not end in the conserved phenylalanine or tryptophan, so this is likely a read error. The DNA is omitted, as the CDR3 cannot be located on it reliably, and the CDR3 follows TCRdb's listing.

Sequencing used immunoSEQ multiplex PCR; TCRdb keeps in-frame clones, though not all of them. The table records 210,000 or so clones, approximately 90% of them present only once. The CDR3 is made up of 15 amino acids, end residues included. Looked up from germline, CDR1 is LNHDA and CDR2 is SQIVND (reference sequence). The chain employs TRBV19 and TRBJ1-1; no check of the table's D call, TRBD1, against the DNA was made. Sequencing was done on a sample of peripheral blood. The sequence was collected from a man aged 25-45 years with acute or convalescent COVID-19. CDR3 sequence: CVSSTQDRGNTEAFA.